The sequence of this T cell receptor beta chain was determined in a study of T cell responses to AZD1222 COVID-19 vaccine. General observations from the study: Close to half of all spike-specific TCRs reportedly target regions of the variants that are unmutated. Recipients of two AZD1222 doses showed rising Spike-specific TCR breadth and depth.

The protocol was immunoSEQ multiplex PCR, while the TCRdb copy is restricted to in-frame clones and leaves out a portion. The repertoire includes 95,000 to 150,000 clones, roughly 90% of them detected once, and more than 7.5% sits in the top ten. Comments on this clone: Its antigen is undetermined.

Germline V gene lookup returns CDR1 MNHNY and CDR2 SVGAGI (reference sequence). The CDR3 length is 16 residues. V shed 6 bases and J shed 0 bases, with 17 bases lying between them. The TCR originated in an adult in good health. The chain links TRBV6-6 to TRBJ1-1; D gene ambiguous. Material: peripheral blood, obtained on day 0 of AZD1222 vaccination. CDR3 amino acids: CASRPDITSMNTEAFF. The CDR3 DNA reads TGTGCCAGCAGACCCGACATAACTTCCATGAACACTGAAGCTTTCTTT.